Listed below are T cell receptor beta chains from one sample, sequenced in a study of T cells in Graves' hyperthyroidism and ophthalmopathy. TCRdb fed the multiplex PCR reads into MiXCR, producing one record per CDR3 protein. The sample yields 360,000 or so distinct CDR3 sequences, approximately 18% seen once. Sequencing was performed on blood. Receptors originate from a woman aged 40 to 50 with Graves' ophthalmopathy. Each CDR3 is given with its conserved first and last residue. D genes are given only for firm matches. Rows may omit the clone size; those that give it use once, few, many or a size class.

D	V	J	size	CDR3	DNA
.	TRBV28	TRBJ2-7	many	CASTQGGYEQYF	TGTGCCAGCACACAGGGGGGGTACGAGCAGTACTTC
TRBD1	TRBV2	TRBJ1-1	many	CAGRDRGAAEAFF	TGTGCCGGAAGGGACAGGGGGGCCGCTGAAGCTTTCTTT
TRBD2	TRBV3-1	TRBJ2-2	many	CASSSTSARGTGELFF	TGTGCCAGCAGCTCAACTAGCGCTCGTGGTACCGGGGAGCTGTTTTTT
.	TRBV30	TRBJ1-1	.	CAWTGGNTEAFF	TGTGCCTGGACAGGAGGTAACACTGAAGCTTTCTTT
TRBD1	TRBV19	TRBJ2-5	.	CASTAGTGANQITTQYF	TGTGCCAGTACCGCTGGTACAGGGGCTAACCAAATCACGACCCAGTACTTC
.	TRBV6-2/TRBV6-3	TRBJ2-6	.	CASSYVETPLSGANVLTF	TGTGCCAGCAGTTACGTGGAGACACCACTCTCTGGGGCCAACGTCCTGACTTTC
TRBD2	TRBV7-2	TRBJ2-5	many	CASSLTSGLYQETQYF	TGTGCCAGCAGCTTAACTAGCGGACTTTACCAAGAGACCCAGTACTTC
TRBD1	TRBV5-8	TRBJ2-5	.	CASSPGTGDFETQYF	TGTGCCAGCAGCCCCGGGACAGGGGATTTCGAGACCCAGTACTTC
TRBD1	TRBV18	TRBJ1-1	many	CASSPRGTANTEAFF	TGTGCCAGCTCACCACGTGGGACAGCGAACACTGAAGCTTTCTTT
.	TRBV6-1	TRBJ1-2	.	CASSVNSYGYTF	TGTGCCAGCAGTGTCAACAGCTATGGCTACACCTTC
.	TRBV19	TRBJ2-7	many	CASSMREVPYEQYF	TGTGCCAGTAGTATGAGGGAGGTTCCCTACGAGCAGTACTTC
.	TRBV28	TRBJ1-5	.	CASSTQGSQPQHF	TGTGCCAGCAGTACTCAGGGGAGTCAGCCCCAGCATTTT
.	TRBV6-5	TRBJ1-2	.	CAISSKYGYIF	TGTGCCATCAGTTCAAAATATGGCTACATCTTC
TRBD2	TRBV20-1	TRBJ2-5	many	CSATSGSGETQYF	TGCAGTGCTACCAGCGGGAGTGGGGAGACCCAGTACTTC
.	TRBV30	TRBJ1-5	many	CAWSAGFVQPQHF	TGTGCCTGGAGTGCAGGGTTCGTTCAGCCCCAGCATTTT
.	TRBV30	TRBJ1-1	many	CAWTPLSFNTEAFF	TGTGCCTGGACCCCTCTTTCATTCAACACTGAAGCTTTCTTT
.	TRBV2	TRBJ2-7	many	CASSDSLRGSYEQYF	TGTGCCAGCAGTGATTCCCTCCGCGGCTCCTACGAGCAGTACTTC
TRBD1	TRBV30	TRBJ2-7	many	CAWSARGSSYEQYF	TGTGCCTGGAGTGCCAGGGGGAGCTCCTACGAGCAGTACTTC
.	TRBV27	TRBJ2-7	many	CASRQASYEQYF	TGTGCCAGCCGGCAGGCTTCCTACGAGCAGTACTTC
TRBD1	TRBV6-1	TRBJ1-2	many	CASRNLHRGDYGYTF	TGTGCCAGCAGGAACTTACACAGGGGTGACTATGGCTACACCTTC
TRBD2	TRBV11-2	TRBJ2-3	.	CASSFYLGTSRTDTQYF	TGTGCCAGCAGCTTCTATCTTGGGACTAGCCGGACAGATACGCAGTATTTT
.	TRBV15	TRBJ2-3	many	CATAPPVRTDTQYF	TGTGCCACCGCTCCCCCCGTCCGCACGGATACGCAGTATTTT
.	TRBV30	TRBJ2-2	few	CGGAGELFF	TGTGGAGGGGCCGGGGAGCTGTTTTTT
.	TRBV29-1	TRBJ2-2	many	CSVWQNTGELFF	TGCAGCGTGTGGCAGAACACCGGGGAGCTGTTTTTT
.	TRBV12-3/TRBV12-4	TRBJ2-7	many	CASSNRDRAYEQYF	TGTGCCAGCAGTAACCGGGACCGAGCCTACGAGCAGTACTTC
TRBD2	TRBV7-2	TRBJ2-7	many	CASSLVTSGSYEQYF	TGTGCCAGCAGCTTAGTAACTAGCGGGAGCTACGAGCAGTACTTC
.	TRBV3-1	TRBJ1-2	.	CASSPRHGSGYGYTF	TGTGCCAGCAGCCCCAGACACGGATCTGGCTATGGCTACACCTTC
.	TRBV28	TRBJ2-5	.	CASSAERKTQYF	TGTGCCAGCAGTGCGGAAAGGAAGACCCAGTACTTC
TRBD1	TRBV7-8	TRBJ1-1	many	CASSTHRVFRGGDTEAFF	TGTGCCAGCAGCACCCATCGAGTTTTCAGGGGGGGGGACACTGAAGCTTTCTTT
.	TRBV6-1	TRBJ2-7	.	CASSAKGYEQYF	TGTGCCAGCAGTGCTAAGGGCTACGAGCAGTACTTC
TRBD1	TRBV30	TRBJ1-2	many	CAWSVDREYGYTF	TGTGCCTGGAGTGTTGACAGGGAGTATGGCTACACCTTC
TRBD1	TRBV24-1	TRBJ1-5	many	CATRGDRDNQPQHF	TGTGCCACCAGAGGAGACAGGGACAATCAGCCCCAGCATTTT
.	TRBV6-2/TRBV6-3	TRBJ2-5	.	CASSANRDFLETQYF	TGTGCCAGCAGTGCGAACAGGGATTTCTTGGAGACCCAGTACTTC
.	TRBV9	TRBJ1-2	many	CASSVGVRDLYGYTF	TGTGCCAGCAGCGTAGGGGTCAGGGACCTATATGGCTACACCTTC
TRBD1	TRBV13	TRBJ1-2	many	CASSLGRDRAYGYTF	TGTGCCAGCAGCTTAGGTCGGGACAGGGCCTATGGCTACACCTTC
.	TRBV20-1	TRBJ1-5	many	CSASPPQGVVQPQHF	TGCAGTGCTAGTCCCCCCCAGGGCGTGGTTCAGCCCCAGCATTTT
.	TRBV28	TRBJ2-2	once	CASSISTGFGTGELFF	TGTGCCAGCAGTATATCCACAGGGTTTGGGACCGGGGAGCTGTTTTTT
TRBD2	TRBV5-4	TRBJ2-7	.	CASSLGEIGGASYEQYF	TGTGCCAGCAGCTTGGGGGAAATCGGGGGGGCTTCCTACGAGCAGTACTTC
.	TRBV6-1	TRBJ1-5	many	CASSVASFTGSRQPQHF	TGTGCCAGCAGTGTTGCCTCCTTCACGGGCAGCCGTCAGCCCCAGCATTTT
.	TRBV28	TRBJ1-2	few	CASSARVHYGYIF	TGTGCCAGCAGTGCCAGGGTTCACTATGGCTACATCTTC